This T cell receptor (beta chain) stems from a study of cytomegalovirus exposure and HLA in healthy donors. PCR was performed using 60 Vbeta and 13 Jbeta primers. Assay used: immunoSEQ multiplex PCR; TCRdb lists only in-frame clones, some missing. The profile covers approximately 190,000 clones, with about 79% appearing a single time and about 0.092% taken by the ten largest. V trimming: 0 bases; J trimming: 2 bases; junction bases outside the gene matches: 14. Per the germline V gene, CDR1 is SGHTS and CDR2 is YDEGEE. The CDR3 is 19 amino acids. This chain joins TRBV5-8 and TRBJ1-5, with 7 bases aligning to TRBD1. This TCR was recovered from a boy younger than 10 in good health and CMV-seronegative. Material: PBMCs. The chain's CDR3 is CASSLVGDSGGSGNQPQHF. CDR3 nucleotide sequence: TGTGCCAGCAGCTTGGTGGGGGACAGCGGAGGGTCAGGCAATCAGCCCCAGCATTTT. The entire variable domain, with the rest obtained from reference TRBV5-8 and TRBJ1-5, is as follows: EAGVTQSPTHLIKTRGQQATLRCSPISGHTSVYWYQQALGLGLQFLLWYDEGEERNRGNFPPRFSGRQFPNYSSELNVNALELEDSALYLCASSLVGDSGGSGNQPQHFGDGTRLSIL.